This paragraph covers one T cell receptor (beta chain) sequence. The sample comes from a study of blood T cell repertoires in COVID-19. As for the study in general: The samples span acute and convalescent COVID-19 from the United States, Italy and Spain.

Sequenced by immunoSEQ multiplex PCR; TCRdb stores in-frame clones only, minus some. The profile shows tens of thousands of clones, around 90% of them singletons. V was cut by 6 bases and J by 4 bases, with 17 bases left in between. Germline CDR1 SQVTM, CDR2 ANQGSEA. CDR3 length equals 14 residues. Sequenced input: peripheral blood. The TCR was taken from an elderly woman with active or convalescent COVID-19. The rearrangement joins TRBV29-1 to TRBJ2-3; D possibly corresponds to TRBD2 (6 bases). CDR3 loop: CSVAGGGAADTQYF. The CDR3, as DNA: TGCAGCGTCGCCGGTGGAGGGGCCGCAGATACGCAGTATTTT.